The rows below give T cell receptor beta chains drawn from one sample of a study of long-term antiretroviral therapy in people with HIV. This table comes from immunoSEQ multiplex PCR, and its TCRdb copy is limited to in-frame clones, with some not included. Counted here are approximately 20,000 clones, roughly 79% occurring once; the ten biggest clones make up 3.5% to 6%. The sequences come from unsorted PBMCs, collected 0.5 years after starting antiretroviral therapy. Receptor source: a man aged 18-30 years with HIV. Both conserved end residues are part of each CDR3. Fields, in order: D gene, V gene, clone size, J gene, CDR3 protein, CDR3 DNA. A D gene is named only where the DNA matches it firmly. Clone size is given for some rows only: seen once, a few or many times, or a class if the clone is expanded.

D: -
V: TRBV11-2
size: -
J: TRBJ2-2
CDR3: CASSLYRDRELFF
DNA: TGTGCCAGCAGCTTATACAGGGACAGGGAGCTGTTTTTT

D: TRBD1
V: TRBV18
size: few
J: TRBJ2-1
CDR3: CASSPAGTGGNEQFF
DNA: TGTGCCAGCTCACCAGCCGGGACAGGGGGCAATGAGCAGTTCTTC

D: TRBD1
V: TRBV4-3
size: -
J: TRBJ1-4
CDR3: CASSQTGEGEKLFF
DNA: TGCGCCAGCAGCCAAACAGGGGAAGGGGAAAAACTGTTTTTT

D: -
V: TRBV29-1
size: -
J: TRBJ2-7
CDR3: CSVEGYGRGEQYF
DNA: TGCAGCGTTGAAGGGTATGGCAGGGGCGAGCAGTACTTC

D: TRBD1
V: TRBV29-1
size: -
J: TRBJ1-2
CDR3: CSAVGQGTYGYTF
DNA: TGCAGTGCCGTGGGACAGGGAACCTATGGCTACACCTTC

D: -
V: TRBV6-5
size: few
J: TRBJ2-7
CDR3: CASSPGTFTYEQYF
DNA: TGTGCCAGCAGTCCCGGGACCTTTACCTACGAGCAGTACTTC

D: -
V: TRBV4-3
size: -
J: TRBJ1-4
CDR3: CASSPARQVQGEKLFF
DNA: TGCGCCAGCAGTCCGGCCCGACAGGTTCAGGGAGAAAAACTGTTTTTT

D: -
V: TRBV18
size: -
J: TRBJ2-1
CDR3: CASSPHNIVNSYNEQFF
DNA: TGTGCCAGCTCACCACACAACATTGTTAACTCCTACAATGAGCAGTTCTTC

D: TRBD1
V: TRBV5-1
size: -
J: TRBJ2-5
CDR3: CASSRGQGKKETQYF
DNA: TGCGCCAGCAGCCGGGGACAGGGAAAAAAAGAGACCCAGTACTTC

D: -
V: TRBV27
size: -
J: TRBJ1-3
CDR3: CASRQGYSGNTIYF
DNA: TGTGCCAGCAGACAGGGCTACTCTGGAAACACCATATATTTT

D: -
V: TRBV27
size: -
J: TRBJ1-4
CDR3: CASSAIGGANEKLFF
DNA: TGTGCCAGCAGTGCAATAGGGGGGGCTAATGAAAAACTGTTTTTT

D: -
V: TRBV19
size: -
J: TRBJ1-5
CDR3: CASSIGGGQPQHF
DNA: TGTGCCAGTAGTATCGGGGGGGGTCAGCCCCAGCATTTT

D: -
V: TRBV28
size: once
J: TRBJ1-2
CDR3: CASSLSLGNYGYTF
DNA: TGTGCCAGCAGTTTAAGTCTAGGCAACTATGGCTACACCTTC

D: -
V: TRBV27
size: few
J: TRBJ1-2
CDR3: CASSALDGNYGYTF
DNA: TGTGCCAGCAGCGCACTTGACGGTAACTATGGCTACACCTTC

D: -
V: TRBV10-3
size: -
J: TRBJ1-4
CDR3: CAISADRTNEKLFF
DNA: TGTGCCATCAGTGCGGACAGAACTAATGAAAAACTGTTTTTT

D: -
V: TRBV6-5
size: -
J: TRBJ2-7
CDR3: CASGQSYEQYF
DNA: TGTGCCTCGGGGCAGTCCTACGAGCAGTACTTC

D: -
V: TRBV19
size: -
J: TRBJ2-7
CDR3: CASSIGTGSYEQYF
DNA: TGTGCCAGTAGTATCGGGACGGGTTCCTACGAGCAGTACTTC

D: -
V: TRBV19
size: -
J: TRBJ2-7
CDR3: CASRPGLGSPSYEQYF
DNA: TGTGCCAGTAGACCCGGCCTAGGCTCCCCCTCCTACGAGCAGTACTTC

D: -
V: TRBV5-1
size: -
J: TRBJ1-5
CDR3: CASSPDTLDQPQHF
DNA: TGCGCCAGCAGCCCAGACACCCTGGATCAGCCCCAGCATTTT

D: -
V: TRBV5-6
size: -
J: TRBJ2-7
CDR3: CASSWQGSHEQYF
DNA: TGTGCCAGCAGCTGGCAGGGGTCCCACGAGCAGTACTTC

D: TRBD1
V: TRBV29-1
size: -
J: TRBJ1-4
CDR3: CSVRTGGTTNEKLFF
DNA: TGCAGCGTCCGGACAGGGGGTACAACTAATGAAAAACTGTTTTTT

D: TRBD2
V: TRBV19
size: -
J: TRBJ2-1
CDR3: CASSGMGTSGTNEQFF
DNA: TGTGCCAGTAGTGGGATGGGGACTAGCGGGACCAATGAGCAGTTCTTC

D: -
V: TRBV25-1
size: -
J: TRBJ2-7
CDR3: CASSHGTQVYEQYF
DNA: TGTGCCAGCTCCCACGGGACGCAAGTGTACGAGCAGTACTTC

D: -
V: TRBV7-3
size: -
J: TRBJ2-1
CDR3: CASSLRSPTLSYNEQFF
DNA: TGTGCCAGCAGCTTAAGGTCCCCCACCCTCTCCTACAATGAGCAGTTCTTC

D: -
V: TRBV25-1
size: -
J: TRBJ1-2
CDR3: CATSGGREFINYGYTF
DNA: TGTGCCACCTCCGGGGGGAGGGAATTTATTAACTATGGCTACACCTTC

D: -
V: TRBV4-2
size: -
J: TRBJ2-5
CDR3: CASSQGAGTAKAGAGRQETQYF
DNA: TGTGCCAGCAGCCAAGGTGCAGGGACAGCCAAAGCGGGAGCGGGGAGACAAGAGACCCAGTACTTC

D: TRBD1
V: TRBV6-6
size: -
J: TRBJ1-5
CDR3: CAISSDRGTGQPQHF
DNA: TGTGCCATCTCCTCGGACAGGGGTACTGGTCAGCCCCAGCATTTT

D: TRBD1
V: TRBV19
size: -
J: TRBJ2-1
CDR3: CASSIAETGYNEQFF
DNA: TGTGCCAGTAGTATAGCCGAGACAGGGTACAATGAGCAGTTCTTC

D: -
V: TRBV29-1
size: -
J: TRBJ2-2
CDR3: CSVEGHRSNTGELFF
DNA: TGCAGCGTTGAAGGCCACAGGAGTAACACCGGGGAGCTGTTTTTT

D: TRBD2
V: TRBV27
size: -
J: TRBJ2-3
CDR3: CASSLSGGVTDTQYF
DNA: TGTGCCAGCAGTTTAAGCGGGGGGGTCACAGATACGCAGTATTTT

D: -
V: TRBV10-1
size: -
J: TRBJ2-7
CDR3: CASSTTGSYEQYF
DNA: TGCGCCAGCAGTACGACAGGCTCCTACGAGCAGTACTTC

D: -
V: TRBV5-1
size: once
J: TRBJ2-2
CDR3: CASSYNTGELFF
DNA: TGCGCCAGCAGCTACAACACCGGGGAGCTGTTTTTT

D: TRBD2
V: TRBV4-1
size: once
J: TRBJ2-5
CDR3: CASSRAGLAQETQYF
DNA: TGCGCCAGCAGCCGGGCCGGACTAGCTCAAGAGACCCAGTACTTC

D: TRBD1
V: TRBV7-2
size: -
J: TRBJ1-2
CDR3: CASSLVRDRGSGYTF
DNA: TGTGCCAGCAGCTTAGTAAGGGACAGGGGCTCGGGCTACACCTTC

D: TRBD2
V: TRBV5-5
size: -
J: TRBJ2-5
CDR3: CASSSLAGGGETQYF
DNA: TGTGCCAGCAGCTCCCTAGCGGGGGGAGGGGAGACCCAGTACTTC

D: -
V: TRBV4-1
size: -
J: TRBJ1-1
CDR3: CASSQEGTGINTEAFF
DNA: TGCGCCAGCAGCCAAGAGGGAACAGGGATAAACACTGAAGCTTTCTTT

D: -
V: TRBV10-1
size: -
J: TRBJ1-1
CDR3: CAILGAFF
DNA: TGCGCCATCCTCGGCGCTTTCTTT

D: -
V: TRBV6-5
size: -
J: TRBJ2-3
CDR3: CASSAGGDTQYF
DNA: TGTGCCAGCAGTGCCGGAGGCGATACGCAGTATTTT

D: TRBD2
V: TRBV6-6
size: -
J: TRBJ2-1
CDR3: CASQGLAEIYNEQFF
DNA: TGTGCCAGCCAAGGACTAGCGGAAATATACAATGAGCAGTTCTTC

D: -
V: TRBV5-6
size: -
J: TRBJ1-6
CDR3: CASSLDSYNSPLHF
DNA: TGTGCCAGCAGCTTGGACTCCTATAATTCACCCCTCCACTTT

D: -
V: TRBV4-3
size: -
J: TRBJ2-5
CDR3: CASSLQTGSSGETQYF
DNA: TGCGCCAGCAGCCTCCAAACAGGGAGTTCGGGTGAGACCCAGTACTTC

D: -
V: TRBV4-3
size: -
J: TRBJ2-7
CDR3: CASSQDYNSDYEQYF
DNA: TGCGCCAGCAGCCAAGATTACAACTCAGACTACGAGCAGTACTTC

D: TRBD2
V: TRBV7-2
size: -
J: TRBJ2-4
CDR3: CASSPGGKNIQYF
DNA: TGTGCCAGCAGCCCGGGAGGGAAAAACATTCAGTACTTC

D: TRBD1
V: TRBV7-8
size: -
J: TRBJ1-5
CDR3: CASSSWDSAQGFNQPQHF
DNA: TGTGCCAGCAGCTCTTGGGACAGCGCCCAGGGATTCAATCAGCCCCAGCATTTT

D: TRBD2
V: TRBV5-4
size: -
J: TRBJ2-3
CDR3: CASSLPGLITDTQYF
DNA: TGTGCCAGCAGCTTGCCGGGACTAATCACAGATACGCAGTATTTT

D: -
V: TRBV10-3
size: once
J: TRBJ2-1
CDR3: CAISDKGLGEQFF
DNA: TGTGCCATCAGTGACAAAGGGTTAGGTGAGCAGTTCTTC

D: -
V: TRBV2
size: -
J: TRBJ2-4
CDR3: CASSEWKNIQYF
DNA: TGTGCCAGCAGTGAATGGAAAAACATTCAGTACTTC

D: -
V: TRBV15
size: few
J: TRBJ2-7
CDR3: CATSRDLGPYEQYF
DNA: TGTGCCACCAGCAGAGATCTGGGACCCTACGAGCAGTACTTC

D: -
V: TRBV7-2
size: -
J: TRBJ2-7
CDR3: CASSLDRISYEQYF
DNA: TGTGCCAGCAGCTTAGACAGGATTTCCTACGAGCAGTACTTC

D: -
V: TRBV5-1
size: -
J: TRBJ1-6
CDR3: CASSSQGGGSPLHF
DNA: TGCGCCAGCAGCTCACAGGGTGGAGGTTCACCCCTCCACTTT

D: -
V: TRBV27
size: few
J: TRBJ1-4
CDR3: CASSLLFGFVNEKLFF
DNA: TGTGCCAGCAGTTTATTGTTCGGGTTCGTTAATGAAAAACTGTTTTTT

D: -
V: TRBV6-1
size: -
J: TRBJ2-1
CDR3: CASTRVYNEQFF
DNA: TGTGCCAGCACCAGGGTCTACAATGAGCAGTTCTTC

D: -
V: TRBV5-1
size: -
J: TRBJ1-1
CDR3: CASSSEGRGYTEAFF
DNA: TGCGCCAGCAGCTCCGAAGGACGGGGATACACTGAAGCTTTCTTT